The clone carrying this T cell receptor (beta chain) was seen ten or more times. The entry originates in a study of T cells in Graves' hyperthyroidism and ophthalmopathy. CDR3 size: 12 residues. Between the trimmed V and J ends, which lost 1 base and 8 bases, there was a span of 9 bases. The germline V gene encodes CDR1 DFQATT and CDR2 SNEGSKA (reference sequence). RNA transcripts were the template for amplifying TCR beta CDR3 regions. The HTBI primer set drove a first-round RT-PCR of the TCR CDR3. TCRdb analysed the multiplex PCR reads with MiXCR anew, one entry per CDR3 protein. There are fewer than 400,000 distinct CDR3 sequences in the sample; 15% to 18% occur only once, and roughly 26% lies in the top ten.

Sequencing was carried out using blood. The TCR originated in a woman younger than 30 with Graves' hyperthyroidism that later progressed to Graves' ophthalmopathy. V gene TRBV20-1 combines with J gene TRBJ2-1; D uncertain. CDR3 sequence (DNA): TGCAGTGCTAGAGGTTCTGTCTATGAGCAGTTCTTC. This translates into CSARGSVYEQFF.